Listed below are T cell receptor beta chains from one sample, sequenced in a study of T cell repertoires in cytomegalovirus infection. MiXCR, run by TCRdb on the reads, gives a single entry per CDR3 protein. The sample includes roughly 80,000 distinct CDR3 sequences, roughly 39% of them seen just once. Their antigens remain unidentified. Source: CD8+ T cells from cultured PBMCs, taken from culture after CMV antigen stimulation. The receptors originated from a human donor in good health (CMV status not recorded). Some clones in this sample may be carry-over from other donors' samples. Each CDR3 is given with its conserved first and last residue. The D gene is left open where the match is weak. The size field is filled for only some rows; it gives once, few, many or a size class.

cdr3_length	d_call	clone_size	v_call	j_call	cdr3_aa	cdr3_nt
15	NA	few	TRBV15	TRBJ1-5	CATSRTRGGDQPQHF	TGTGCCACCAGCCGGACCCGGGGAGGGGATCAGCCCCAGCATTTT
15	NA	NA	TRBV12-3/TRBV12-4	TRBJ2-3	CASSLMGALIDTQYF	TGTGCCAGCAGTTTAATGGGGGCCCTGATTGATACGCAGTATTTT
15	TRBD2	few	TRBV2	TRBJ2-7	CASKGESGGLYEQYF	TGTGCCAGCAAAGGGGAGAGCGGGGGGCTGTACGAGCAGTACTTC
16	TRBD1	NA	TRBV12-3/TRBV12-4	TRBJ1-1	CASSFSTGTENTEAFF	TGTGCCAGCAGTTTCTCGACCGGGACAGAGAACACTGAAGCTTTCTTT
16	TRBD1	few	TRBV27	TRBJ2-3	CASSPIRTGGIDTQYF	TGTGCCAGCAGTCCTATTCGGACAGGGGGCATAGATACGCAGTATTTT
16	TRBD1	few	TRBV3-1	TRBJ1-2	CASSQGGTDINYGYTF	TGTGCCAGCAGCCAAGGCGGGACAGATATTAACTATGGCTACACCTTC
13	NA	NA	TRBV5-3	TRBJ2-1	CASSLPPLHEQFF	TGTGCCAGCAGCTTGCCGCCGCTGCATGAGCAGTTCTTC
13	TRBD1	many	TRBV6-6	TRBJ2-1	CASEDRGNDEQFF	TGTGCCAGCGAAGACAGGGGGAACGATGAGCAGTTCTTC
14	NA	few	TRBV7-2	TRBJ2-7	CASSRTGSDVEQYF	TGTGCCAGCAGCCGAACTGGGTCAGATGTGGAGCAGTACTTC
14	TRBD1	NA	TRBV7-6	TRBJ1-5	CASSLQGDNQPQHF	TGTGCCAGCAGCTTACAGGGGGATAATCAGCCCCAGCATTTT
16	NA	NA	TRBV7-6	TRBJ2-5	CASSLKAGERQETQYF	TGTGCCAGCAGCTTAAAAGCGGGTGAAAGACAAGAGACCCAGTACTTC
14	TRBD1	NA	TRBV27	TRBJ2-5	CAVAERGLSETQYF	TGTGCCGTCGCGGAGAGGGGGCTCTCAGAGACCCAGTACTTC
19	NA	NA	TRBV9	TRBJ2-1	CASSVQGSAGHGKYNEQFF	TGTGCCAGCAGCGTACAGGGATCTGCAGGGCATGGCAAGTACAATGAGCAGTTCTTC
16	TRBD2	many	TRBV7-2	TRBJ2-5	CASSLATSGSRKTQYF	TGTGCCAGCAGCTTAGCGACTAGCGGGAGTAGAAAGACCCAGTACTTC
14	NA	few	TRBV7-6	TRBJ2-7	CASQGQHATYEQYF	TGTGCCAGCCAAGGGCAGCACGCAACCTACGAGCAGTACTTC
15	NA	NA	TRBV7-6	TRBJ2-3	CASSPYGGLTDTQYF	TGTGCTAGCAGCCCCTACGGGGGCCTCACAGATACGCAGTATTTT
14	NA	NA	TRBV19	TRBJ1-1	CASTLIEGNTEAFF	TGTGCCAGTACCCTGATTGAAGGGAACACTGAAGCTTTCTTT
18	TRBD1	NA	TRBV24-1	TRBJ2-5	CATSDSTVGQGGLGTQYF	TGTGCCACCAGTGATTCAACTGTGGGACAGGGGGGGCTTGGGACCCAGTACTTC
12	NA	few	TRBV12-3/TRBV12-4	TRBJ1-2	CASSFPGDGYTF	TGTGCCAGCAGTTTTCCAGGGGACGGCTACACCTTC
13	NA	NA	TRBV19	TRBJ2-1	CASSIGGDGEQFF	TGTGCCAGTAGTATAGGGGGTGACGGGGAGCAGTTCTTC
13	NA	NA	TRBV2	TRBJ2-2	CASRDSNTGELFF	TGTGCCAGCAGGGACTCGAACACCGGGGAGCTGTTTTTT
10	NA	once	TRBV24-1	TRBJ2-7	CATLRGEQYF	TGTGCCACCCTAAGGGGCGAGCAGTACTTC
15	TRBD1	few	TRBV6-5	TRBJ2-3	CASSYVQGSTDTQYF	TGTGCCAGCAGTTACGTACAGGGGAGCACAGATACGCAGTATTTT
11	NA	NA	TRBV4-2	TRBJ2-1	CASSQAYEQFF	TGTGCCAGCAGCCAAGCTTATGAGCAGTTCTTC
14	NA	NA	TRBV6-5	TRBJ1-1	CASSYVQTNTEAFF	TGTGCCAGCAGTTACGTCCAGACGAACACTGAAGCTTTCTTT
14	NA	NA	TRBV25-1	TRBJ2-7	CASSERGSSYEQYF	TGTGCCAGCAGTGAAAGGGGTAGTTCCTACGAGCAGTACTTC
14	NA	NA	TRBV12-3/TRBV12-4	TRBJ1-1	CASTLGGSATEAFF	TGTGCCAGCACCCTGGGAGGGTCGGCCACTGAAGCTTTCTTT
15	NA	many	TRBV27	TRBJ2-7	CASSPAGDGFYEQYF	TGTGCCAGCAGCCCAGCCGGGGACGGATTCTACGAGCAGTACTTC
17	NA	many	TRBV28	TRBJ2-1	CASSFPTSSKDYNEQFF	TGTGCCAGCAGTTTCCCGACTAGTAGTAAAGACTACAATGAGCAGTTCTTC
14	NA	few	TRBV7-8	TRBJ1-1	CASSSGLPNTEEFF	TGTGCCAGCAGCTCGGGACTGCCGAACACTGAAGAGTTCTTT
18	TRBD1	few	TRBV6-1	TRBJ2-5	CASSESWKTGGGQETQYF	TGTGCCAGCAGTGAATCTTGGAAGACAGGGGGAGGGCAAGAGACCCAGTACTTC
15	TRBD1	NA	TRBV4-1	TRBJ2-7	CASSRSTGDSYEQHF	TGCGCCAGCAGCCGGTCGACAGGGGACTCCTACGAGCAGCACTTC
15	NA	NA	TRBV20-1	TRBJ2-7	CSARDRAGFSYEQYF	TGCAGTGCTAGAGATCGCGCAGGGTTCTCCTACGAGCAGTACTTC
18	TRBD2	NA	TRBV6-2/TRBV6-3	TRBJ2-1	CASSYLGALAGTFDEQFF	TGTGCCAGCAGTTACTTAGGGGCTCTAGCGGGGACTTTTGATGAGCAGTTCTTC
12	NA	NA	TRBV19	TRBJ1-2	CASSRRGSGYTF	TGTGCCAGCAGTCGGAGGGGCTCTGGCTACACCTTC
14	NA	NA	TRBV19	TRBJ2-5	CASSIAGPRGDQYF	TGTGCCAGTAGTATCGCTGGCCCAAGGGGGGACCAGTACTTC
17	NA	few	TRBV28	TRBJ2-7	CASRSKLEARASYEQYF	TGTGCCAGCAGGTCTAAATTGGAAGCGCGGGCTTCCTACGAGCAGTACTTC
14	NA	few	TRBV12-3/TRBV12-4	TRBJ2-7	CASSHGAASYEQYF	TGTGCCAGCAGCCACGGGGCTGCCTCCTACGAGCAGTACTTC
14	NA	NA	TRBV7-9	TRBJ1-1	CASSLSGGNTEAFF	TGTGCCAGCAGCTTATCGGGGGGGAACACTGAAGCTTTCTTT
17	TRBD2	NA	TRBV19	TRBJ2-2	CASSIPRGGRRAGELFF	TGTGCCAGTAGTATACCACGCGGGGGGCGCCGTGCCGGGGAGCTGTTTTTT
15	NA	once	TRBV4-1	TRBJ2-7	CASSQETNSLYEQYF	TGCGCCAGCAGCCAAGAGACAAATTCCCTCTACGAGCAGTACTTC
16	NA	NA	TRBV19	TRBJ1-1	CASTTGDRPMNTEAFF	TGTGCCAGTACGACGGGTGACAGACCCATGAACACTGAAGCTTTCTTT
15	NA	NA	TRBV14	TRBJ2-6	CASSQEKSGANVLTF	TGTGCCAGCAGCCAAGAAAAGTCTGGGGCCAACGTCCTGACTTTC
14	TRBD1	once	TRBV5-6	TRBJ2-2	CASSWTGYTGELFF	TGTGCCAGCAGCTGGACAGGGTACACCGGGGAGCTGTTTTTT
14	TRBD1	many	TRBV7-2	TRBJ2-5	CASSLDRARETQYF	TGTGCCAGCAGCCTGGACAGGGCTCGAGAGACCCAGTACTTC
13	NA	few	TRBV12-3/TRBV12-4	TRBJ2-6	CASSDSGANVLTF	TGTGCCAGCAGTGACTCTGGGGCCAACGTCCTGACTTTC
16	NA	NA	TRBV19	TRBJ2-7	CASSIASEGYSYEQYF	TGTGCCAGTAGTATCGCTAGCGAGGGATACTCCTACGAGCAGTACTTC
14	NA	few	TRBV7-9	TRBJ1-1	CASSLVSAWGEAFF	TGTGCCAGCAGCCTAGTATCCGCGTGGGGTGAAGCTTTCTTT
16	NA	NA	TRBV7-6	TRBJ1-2	CASSPVVSGANYGYTF	TGTGCCAGCAGCCCCGTTGTGTCAGGGGCTAACTATGGCTACACCTTC
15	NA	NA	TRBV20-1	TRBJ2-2	CSARRGRGTARELFF	TGCAGTGCTAGAAGGGGCAGGGGAACCGCGCGGGAGCTGTTTTTT
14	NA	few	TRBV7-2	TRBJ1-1	CASSTLQGGTEAFF	TGTGCCAGCAGCACCCTACAGGGAGGGACTGAAGCTTTCTTT
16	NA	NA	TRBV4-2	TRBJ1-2	CASSQDTFEGLGGYTF	TGTGCCAGCAGCCAAGATACTTTTGAGGGGCTTGGTGGCTACACCTTC
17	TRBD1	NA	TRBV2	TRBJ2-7	CASSDGQGYPSSYEQYF	TGTGCCAGCAGTGATGGACAGGGGTACCCTAGCTCCTACGAGCAGTACTTC